The clone carrying this TCR beta chain has at least ten counts. The antigen is unknown. Germline V lookup: CDR1 SGHTA, CDR2 FQGTGA. With 5 bases clipped from V and 2 bases from J, the junction kept 3 bases outside the gene matches. This CDR3 has 13 residues. Here immunoSEQ multiplex PCR was the method, and the copy in TCRdb shows in-frame clones only, minus some. The sample includes around 160,000 clones, around nine tenths of them seen just once. These data belong to a study of T cell responses to AZD1222 COVID-19 vaccine. Points from the study as a whole: The breadth and depth of Spike-specific TCRs increased once two AZD1222 doses had been given. At baseline, seropositivity was found in only 6 or 7 AZD1222 recipients. Across the whole spike, CD4 TCRs peaked at regions 160-218 and 743-854. A reported finding is that nearly half of spike-specific TCRs target unmutated variant regions.

The V and J genes are TRBV7-3 and TRBJ2-7, with 7 bases aligning to TRBD2. This sequence originates from an adult in good health. The material was peripheral blood, obtained on day 0 of AZD1222 vaccination. The chain's CDR3 is CASSASGPYEQYF. The CDR3 region has the DNA TGTGCCAGCAGCGCTAGCGGCCCCTACGAGCAGTACTTC.